Shown below are 26 T cell receptor beta chains from a single sample sequenced in a study of cytotoxic CD8 clonotypes in ibrutinib-treated CLL. Repertoires were generated with immunoSEQ multiplex PCR, while TCRdb's copy carries only in-frame clones and drops some. The data contain more than 200,000 clones, less than 75% of them singletons. The source material was PBMCs, sampled after 24 months of ibrutinib treatment. These receptors originate from a human donor with chronic lymphocytic leukemia.

This clone has a handful of counts. V and J are TRBV27 and TRBJ2-5; a possible D gene is TRBD2 (5 bases). The germline gives CDR1 MNHEY, CDR2 SMNVEV (reference sequence). V was pared by 8 bases and J by 8 bases, with 21 bases between. The CDR3 runs 14 residues. CDR3 residues: CASGSRTGSFTQYF. CDR3 nucleotides: TGTGCCAGCGGCTCCCGGACGGGAAGCTTTACCCAGTACTTC.

V and J are TRBV27 and TRBJ2-2; no definite D call. CDR3 length: 14 residues. The germline V gene has CDR1 MNHEY and CDR2 SMNVEV (reference sequence). Deletions cut 4 bases from V and 2 bases from J, with 8 bases between. CDR3 amino acids: CASSWVFNTGELFF. CDR3 nucleotide sequence: TGTGCCAGCAGTTGGGTATTCAACACCGGGGAGCTGTTTTTT.

This clone was detected only a few times. V is TRBV7-9 and J is TRBJ1-5, with 9 bases matching TRBD1. Trimming took 0 bases from V and 2 from J; bases not matched to a gene: 8. The CDR3 totals 18 residues. CDR1 SEHNR and CDR2 FQNEAQ come from the germline V gene (reference sequence). Written as DNA, the CDR3 is TGTGCCAGCAGCTTAGCGCTCTGGGGACAGGGAGGCAATCAGCCCCAGCATTTT. Its protein is CASSLALWGQGGNQPQHF.

The chain uses TRBV10-3 and TRBJ1-4, with D tentatively TRBD1 (6 bases). This CDR3 comprises 13 residues. With 2 bases removed from V and 8 bases from J, the gap between germline ends came to 9 bases. Per the germline V gene, CDR1 is ENHRY and CDR2 is SYGVKD. CDR3 region: CAISETGWEKLFF. For the CDR3, the DNA is TGTGCCATCAGTGAGACAGGGTGGGAAAAACTGTTTTTT.

The chain couples TRBV7-3 to TRBJ2-1, with D unclear. V lost 3 bases and J lost 10, with 13 bases in between. This CDR3 has 13 amino acids. Germline V gives CDR1 SGHTA, CDR2 FQGTGA. CDR3 in DNA: TGTGCCAGCAGCTTCGTCGGCGGTGGGGAGCAGTTCTTC. This encodes CASSFVGGGEQFF.

This clone was seen a few times. V is TRBV21-1 and J is TRBJ2-5; the table's D gene call, TRBD1, was not cross checked with the DNA. TRBV21-1 is listed as a pseudogene. This CDR3 is built from 18 residues. CDR3 nucleotide sequence: TGTGCCAGCAGCCTCCCCGGGGGGGACAGGGGACACCAAGAGACCCAGTACTTC. Translated: CASSLPGGDRGHQETQYF.

The genes are TRBV7-9 and TRBJ1-6; D gene ambiguous. The germline V gene has CDR1 SEHNR and CDR2 FQNEAQ (reference sequence). V lost 2 bases and J lost 10, with 12 bases in between. The CDR3 has 14 residues. The CDR3 spells CASSLSSTRSPLHF. In nucleotides, the CDR3 is TGTGCCAGCAGCTTATCTTCAACGAGGTCACCCCTCCACTTT.

This sequence joins TRBV28 and TRBJ2-5; no firm D call. Germline V gives CDR1 MDHEN, CDR2 SYDVKM. Trimming took off 10 bases at V and 4 bases at J, with 13 bases between the two ends. The CDR3 is 12 residues long. The CDR3 nucleotides read TGTGCCACCCTTGGGTACAGAGAGACCCAGTACTTC. Protein product: CATLGYRETQYF.

This chain links TRBV7-9 with TRBJ2-5, with D possibly matching TRBD1 (6 bases). Germline CDR1 and CDR2: SEHNR and FQNEAQ (reference sequence). The CDR3 runs to 12 residues. Trimming left V 4 bases short and J 9 bases short, with 12 bases between. Here the CDR3 reads CASSSGEGAQYF. CDR3 DNA sequence: TGTGCCAGCAGCTCAGGGGAAGGAGCCCAGTACTTC.

The rearrangement uses TRBV11-2 and TRBJ2-3; 9 bases are a match to TRBD2. The germline V gene encodes CDR1 SGHAT and CDR2 FQNNGV. The CDR3 consists of 15 residues. V lost 3 bases, J lost 2 bases, and 3 bases stayed unmatched. Here the CDR3 reads CASSFLAGNTDTQYF. The CDR3 DNA follows: TGTGCCAGCAGCTTTCTAGCGGGGAACACAGATACGCAGTATTTT. Combining the CDR3 with reference TRBV11-2 and TRBJ2-3 gives the whole variable domain EAGVAQSPRYKIIEKRQSVAFWCNPISGHATLYWYQQILGQGPKLLIQFQNNGVVDDSQLPKDRFSAERLKGVDSTLKIQPAKLEDSAVYLCASSFLAGNTDTQYFGPGTRLTVL.

V gene TRBV7-3 combines with J gene TRBJ2-3; perhaps TRBD1 as D (5 bases). V lost 5 bases and J 0 bases, leaving 12 bases between the germline ends. Germline V gene sequence: CDR1 SGHTA, CDR2 FQGTGA. This CDR3 is 15 amino acids long. The CDR3 region is CASSRGHQSTDTQYF. The DNA for the CDR3 is TGTGCCAGCAGCCGCGGACACCAAAGCACAGATACGCAGTATTTT.

This clone was observed a single time. The chain joins TRBV5-8 to TRBJ2-7; D perhaps matches TRBD2 (7 bases). Germline values: CDR1 SGHTS, CDR2 YDEGEE. Trimming stripped 4 bases from V and 5 bases from J, with 13 bases between. This CDR3 is built from 13 residues. Here the CDR3 reads CASSLGEGDEQYF. The CDR3 region has the DNA TGTGCCAGCAGCCTGGGGGAGGGGGACGAGCAGTACTTC.

V is TRBV19 and J is TRBJ2-1; tentatively, D is TRBD2 (6 bases). The CDR3 runs 15 residues. V lost 5 bases and J lost 0, with 11 bases in between. Germline V gene lookup returns CDR1 LNHDA and CDR2 SQIVND (reference sequence). This chain's CDR3 is CASSWDGSSYNEQFF. DNA for the CDR3: TGTGCCAGTAGTTGGGACGGGAGCTCCTACAATGAGCAGTTCTTC.

With regard to this clone: The germline gene is not matched at one end of the junction; a read error may be the cause. The chain links TRBV7-7 to TRBJ2-5; 8 bases line up with TRBD2. CDR1 is SSHAT and CDR2 is FNYEAQ in the germline V gene (reference sequence). This CDR3 spans 16 amino acids. In DNA form, the CDR3 reads TGTGCTAGCAGCTTGCTAACTAGCGGTGGGGGAGAGACCCAGTACTTC. Translation: CASSLLTSGGGETQYF.

The genes are TRBV18 and TRBJ1-2; D gene unclear. Trimming stripped 3 bases from V and 1 base from J, with 15 bases between. This CDR3 region has 16 residues. CDR1 and CDR2 (germline): KGHSH, LQKENI. The CDR3 here is CASSPPSALFNYGYTF. DNA for the CDR3: TGTGCCAGCTCACCCCCGTCGGCGCTTTTTAACTATGGCTACACCTTC. Based on the CDR3 plus reference TRBV18 and TRBJ1-2, the full variable domain is NAGVMQNPRHLVRRRGQEARLRCSPMKGHSHVYWYRQLPEEGLKFMVYLQKENIIDESGMPKERFSAEFPKEGPSILRIQQVVRGDSAAYFCASSPPSALFNYGYTFGSGTRLTVV.

This clone was counted a few times. The chain carries TRBV20-1 and TRBJ1-2; D is unclear. Germline CDR1 reads DFQATT; CDR2 reads SNEGSKA (reference sequence). CDR3 length: 8 residues. The germline V and J ends were trimmed by 5 bases and 8 bases, with 3 bases remaining between them. In nucleotides, the CDR3 is TGCAGTGCTCCAGGCTACACCTTC. Translating it yields CSAPGYTF.

The genes are TRBV6-1 and TRBJ2-3; 9 positions agree with TRBD2. V dropped 0 bases and J dropped 4; count of bases not matched to a gene: 8. The germline V gene has CDR1 MNHNS and CDR2 SASEGT. The CDR3 has 17 residues. The CDR3 nucleotides read TGTGCCAGCAGTGAAGCGGTGGCTAGCGGGACCGCAGATACGCAGTATTTT. This encodes CASSEAVASGTADTQYF.

The chain links TRBV30 to TRBJ1-5; a possible D gene is TRBD1 (5 bases). This CDR3 region has 14 residues. Trimming took off 0 bases at V and 7 bases at J, with 13 bases between the two ends. Germline CDR1 is GTSNPN and CDR2 is SVGIG (reference sequence). The DNA for the CDR3 is TGTGCCTGGAGTGTTAAGAGGGGATCGCAGCCCCAGCATTTT. Amino acid sequence: CAWSVKRGSQPQHF.

The genes are TRBV9 and TRBJ1-2, with TRBD1 identical over 7 bases. Germline values: CDR1 SGDLS, CDR2 YYNGEE. The CDR3 sequence is 15 residues long. Trimming removed 3 bases from V and 4 bases from J; junction bases left unmatched: 9. CDR3 in amino acids: CASSGRDRWGYGYTF. Written as DNA, the CDR3 is TGTGCCAGCAGCGGAAGGGACAGATGGGGCTATGGCTACACCTTC. Filled out from reference TRBV9 and TRBJ1-2, the complete variable domain reads DSGVTQTPKHLITATGQRVTLRCSPRSGDLSVYWYQQSLDQGLQFLIQYYNGEERAKGNILERFSAQQFPDLHSELNLSSLELGDSALYFCASSGRDRWGYGYTFGSGTRLTVV.

This chain uses TRBV29-1 with TRBJ2-5; D may be TRBD2 (7 bases). Looked up from germline, CDR1 is SQVTM and CDR2 is ANQGSEA. The CDR3 sequence is 13 residues long. Trimming removed 7 bases at V and 4 bases at J, with 16 bases between. Here the CDR3 reads CSATAGAPETQYF. The CDR3 coding sequence is TGCAGCGCCACCGCGGGGGCCCCAGAGACCCAGTACTTC.

The genes are TRBV4-3 and TRBJ2-5; TRBD1 might be the D (6 bases). There are 14 residues in the CDR3. Germline CDR1 and CDR2: LGHNA and YSLEER. V shed 0 bases and J shed 5 bases, with 10 bases lying between them. CDR3 DNA sequence: TGCGCCAGCAGCCAAGAGGGTAGGGGGGAGACCCAGTACTTC. This encodes CASSQEGRGETQYF.

The V call is TRBV25-1, the J call TRBJ1-2; D may be TRBD1 (6 bases). V shed 7 bases and J shed 5 bases, with 14 bases lying between them. Germline CDR1 reads MGHDK; CDR2 reads SYGVNS. The CDR3 extends over 13 amino acids. The CDR3 nucleotides are TGTGCCAGCATTGGACAGCCCGAGTATGGCTACACCTTC. It codes for CASIGQPEYGYTF.

The J gene is TRBJ2-7, the V gene TRBV2, with D unclear. Germline V lookup: CDR1 SNHLY, CDR2 FYNNEI. Trimming removed 4 bases at V and 7 bases at J, with 17 bases between. This CDR3 comprises 14 residues. The CDR3 protein is CASSGLVVTREQYF. For the CDR3, the DNA is TGTGCCAGCAGTGGGTTAGTAGTGACGCGAGAGCAGTACTTC.

The J gene is TRBJ2-7, the V gene TRBV28; 8 bases line up with TRBD2. Losses at the gene ends were 2 bases for V and 1 base for J; bases not matched to a gene: 7. The CDR3 is 16 amino acids. CDR1 and CDR2 from the germline V gene are MDHEN and SYDVKM. CDR3 nucleotide sequence: TGTGCCAGCAGTTTAGATTTAGCGGGGATTTCCTACGAGCAGTACTTC. As protein: CASSLDLAGISYEQYF.

This clone has only a few counts. The chain joins TRBV6-6 to TRBJ1-1; weak D call: TRBD1 (5 bases). Trimming left V 5 bases short and J 4 bases short, with 20 bases between. CDR3 length: 16 amino acids. Germline assignment: CDR1 MNHNY and CDR2 SVGAGI (reference sequence). The CDR3: CASSQNRPGPGTEAFF. In nucleotides, the CDR3 is TGTGCCAGCAGTCAAAACCGTCCAGGGCCGGGCACTGAAGCTTTCTTT.

The V call is TRBV30, the J call TRBJ1-1; tentatively, D is TRBD1 (6 bases). This CDR3 region has 11 residues. Germline-derived CDR1 and CDR2 are GTSNPN and SVGIG (reference sequence). V dropped 8 bases and J dropped 5 bases, with 12 bases sitting between them. The CDR3 loop reads CARGQGTEAFF. DNA for the CDR3: TGTGCCCGGGGGCAGGGAACTGAAGCTTTCTTT. Filled out from reference TRBV30 and TRBJ1-1, the complete variable domain reads SQTIHQWPATLVQPVGSPLSLECTVEGTSNPNLYWYRQAAGRGLQLLFYSVGIGQISSEVPQNLSASRPQDRQFILSSKKLLLSDSGFYLCARGQGTEAFFGQGTRLTVV.